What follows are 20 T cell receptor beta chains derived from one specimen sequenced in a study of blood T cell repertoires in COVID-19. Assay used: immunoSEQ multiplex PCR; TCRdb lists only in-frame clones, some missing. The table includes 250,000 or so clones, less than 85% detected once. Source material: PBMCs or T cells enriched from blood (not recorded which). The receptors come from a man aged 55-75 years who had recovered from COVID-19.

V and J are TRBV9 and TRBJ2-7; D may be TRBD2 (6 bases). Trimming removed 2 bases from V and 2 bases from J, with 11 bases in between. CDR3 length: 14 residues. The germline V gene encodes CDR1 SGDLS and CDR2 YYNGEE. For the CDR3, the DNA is TGTGCCAGCAGCGTGGGACTGCGCACCTACGAGCAGTACTTC. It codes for CASSVGLRTYEQYF.

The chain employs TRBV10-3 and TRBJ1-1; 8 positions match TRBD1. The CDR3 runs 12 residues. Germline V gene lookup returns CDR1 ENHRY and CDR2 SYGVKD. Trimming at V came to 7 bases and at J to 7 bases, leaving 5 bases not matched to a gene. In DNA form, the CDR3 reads TGTGCCATCACCGAAGGGACAGGTGAAGCTTTCTTT. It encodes CAITEGTGEAFF.

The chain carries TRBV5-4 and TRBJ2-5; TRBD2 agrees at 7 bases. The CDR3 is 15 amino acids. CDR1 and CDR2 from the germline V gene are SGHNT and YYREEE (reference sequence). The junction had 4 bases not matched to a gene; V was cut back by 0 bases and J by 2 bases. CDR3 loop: CASSLAVGGQETQYF. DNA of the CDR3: TGTGCCAGCAGCTTGGCAGTCGGGGGGCAAGAGACCCAGTACTTC.

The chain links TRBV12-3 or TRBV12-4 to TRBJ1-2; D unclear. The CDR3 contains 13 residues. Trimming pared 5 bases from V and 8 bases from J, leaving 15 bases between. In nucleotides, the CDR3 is TGTGCCAGCAGTCCGGGTCCACTCATAGGCTACACCTTC. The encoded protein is CASSPGPLIGYTF.

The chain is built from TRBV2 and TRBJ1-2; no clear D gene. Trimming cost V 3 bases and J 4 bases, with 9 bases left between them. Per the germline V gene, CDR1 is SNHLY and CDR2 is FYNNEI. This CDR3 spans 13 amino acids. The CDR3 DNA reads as TGTGCCAGCAGTGAGGCAGGAATCTATGGCTACACCTTC. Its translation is CASSEAGIYGYTF.

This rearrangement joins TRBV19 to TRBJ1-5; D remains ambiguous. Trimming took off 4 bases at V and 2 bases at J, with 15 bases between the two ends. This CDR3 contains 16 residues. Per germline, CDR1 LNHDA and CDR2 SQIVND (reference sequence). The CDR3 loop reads CASSRTPVGGNQPQHF. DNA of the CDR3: TGTGCCAGTAGTAGAACCCCCGTCGGGGGCAATCAGCCCCAGCATTTT.

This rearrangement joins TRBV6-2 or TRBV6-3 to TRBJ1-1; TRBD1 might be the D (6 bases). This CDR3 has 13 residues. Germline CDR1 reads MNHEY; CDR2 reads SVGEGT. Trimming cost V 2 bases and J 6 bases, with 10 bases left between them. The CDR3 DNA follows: TGTGCCAGCAGTTACCTCAGGGGTGCTGAAGCTTTCTTT. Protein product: CASSYLRGAEAFF.

Written as DNA, the CDR3 is TGTGCCAGCTTCCAGGGTCAGAACACTGAAGCTTTCTTT. Its protein product is CASFQGQNTEAFF. The V and J genes are TRBV18 and TRBJ1-1; maybe TRBD1 (5 bases). The germline V gene encodes CDR1 KGHSH and CDR2 LQKENI. The V and J ends lost 7 bases and 1 base respectively, with 10 bases between them. The CDR3 covers 13 residues.

The CDR3 nucleotides are TGTGCCAGCAGCCTCGCCCCGGGACTGTTCAATCAGCCCCAGCATTTT. Its protein is CASSLAPGLFNQPQHF. The rearrangement uses TRBV28 and TRBJ1-5; D might be TRBD1 (5 bases). Looked up from germline, CDR1 is MDHEN and CDR2 is SYDVKM. V dropped 6 bases and J dropped 3 bases, with 18 bases sitting between them. The CDR3 is 16 amino acids.

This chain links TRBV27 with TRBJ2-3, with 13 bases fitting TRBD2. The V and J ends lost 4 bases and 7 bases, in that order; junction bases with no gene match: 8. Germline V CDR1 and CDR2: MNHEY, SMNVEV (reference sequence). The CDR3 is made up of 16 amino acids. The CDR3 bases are TGTGCCAGCAGTTCCCGGACTAGCGGGGGTACAAATACGCAGTATTTT. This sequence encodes CASSSRTSGGTNTQYF.

The CDR3 loop is CASSVEVSTEAFF. The CDR3 bases are TGTGCCAGCAGCGTCGAAGTCAGCACTGAAGCTTTCTTT. The V call is TRBV6-5, the J call TRBJ1-1; D gene unclear. Trimming removed 6 bases at V and 4 bases at J, with 12 bases between. From germline, CDR1 is MNHEY and CDR2 SVGAGI. The CDR3 runs to 13 residues.

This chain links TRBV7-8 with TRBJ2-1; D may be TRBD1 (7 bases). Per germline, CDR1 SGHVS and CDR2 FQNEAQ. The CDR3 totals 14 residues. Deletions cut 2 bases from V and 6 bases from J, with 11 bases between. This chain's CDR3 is CASSLQGGLNEQFF. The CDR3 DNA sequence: TGTGCCAGCAGCTTACAGGGGGGCCTCAATGAGCAGTTCTTC.

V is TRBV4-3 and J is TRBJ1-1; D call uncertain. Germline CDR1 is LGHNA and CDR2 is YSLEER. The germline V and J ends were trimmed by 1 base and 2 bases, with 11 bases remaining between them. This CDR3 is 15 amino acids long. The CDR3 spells CASSQASFQNTEAFF. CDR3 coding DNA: TGCGCCAGCAGCCAAGCTAGTTTCCAAAACACTGAAGCTTTCTTT.

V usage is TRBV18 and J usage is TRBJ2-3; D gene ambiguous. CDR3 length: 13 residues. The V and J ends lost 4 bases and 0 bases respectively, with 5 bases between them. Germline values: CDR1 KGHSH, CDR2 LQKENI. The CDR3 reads CASSLSSTDTQYF. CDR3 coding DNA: TGTGCCAGCTCACTCTCTAGCACAGATACGCAGTATTTT.

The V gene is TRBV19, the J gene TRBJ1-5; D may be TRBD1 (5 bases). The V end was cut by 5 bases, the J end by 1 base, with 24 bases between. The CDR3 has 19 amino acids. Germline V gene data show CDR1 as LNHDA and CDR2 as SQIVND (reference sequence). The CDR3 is CASSSPIRGRVASNQPQHF. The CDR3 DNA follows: TGTGCCAGTAGTTCCCCAATTAGGGGCAGGGTCGCGAGCAATCAGCCCCAGCATTTT.

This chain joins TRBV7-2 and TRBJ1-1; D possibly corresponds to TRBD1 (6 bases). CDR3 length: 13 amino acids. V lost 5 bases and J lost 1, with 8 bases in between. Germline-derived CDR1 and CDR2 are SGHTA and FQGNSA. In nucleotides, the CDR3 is TGTGCCAGCAGCCTACAGGGGAACACTGAAGCTTTCTTT. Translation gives CASSLQGNTEAFF.

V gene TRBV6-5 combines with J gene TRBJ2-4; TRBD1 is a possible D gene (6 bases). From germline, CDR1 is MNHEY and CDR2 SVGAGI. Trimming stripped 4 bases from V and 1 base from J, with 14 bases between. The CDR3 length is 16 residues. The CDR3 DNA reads TGTGCCAGCAGTTCGGCGGCACAGGGTGCCAAAAACATTCAGTACTTC. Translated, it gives CASSSAAQGAKNIQYF.

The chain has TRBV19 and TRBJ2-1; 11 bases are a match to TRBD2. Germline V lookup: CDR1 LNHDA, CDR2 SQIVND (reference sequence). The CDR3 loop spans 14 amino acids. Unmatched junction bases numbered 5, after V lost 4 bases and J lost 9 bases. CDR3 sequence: CASSNSGGAGEQFF. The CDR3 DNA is TGTGCCAGTAGTAATAGCGGGGGGGCCGGTGAGCAGTTCTTC.

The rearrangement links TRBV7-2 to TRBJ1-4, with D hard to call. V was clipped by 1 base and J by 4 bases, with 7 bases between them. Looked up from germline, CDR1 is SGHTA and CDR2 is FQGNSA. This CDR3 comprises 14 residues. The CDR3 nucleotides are TGTGCCAGCAGCTTAGGAGGGTTTAATGAAAAACTGTTTTTT. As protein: CASSLGGFNEKLFF. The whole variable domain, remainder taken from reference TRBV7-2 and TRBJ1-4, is GAGVSQSPSNKVTEKGKDVELRCDPISGHTALYWYRQSLGQGLEFLIYFQGNSAPDKSGLPSDRFSAERTGGSVSTLTIQRTQQEDSAVYLCASSLGGFNEKLFFGSGTQLSVL.

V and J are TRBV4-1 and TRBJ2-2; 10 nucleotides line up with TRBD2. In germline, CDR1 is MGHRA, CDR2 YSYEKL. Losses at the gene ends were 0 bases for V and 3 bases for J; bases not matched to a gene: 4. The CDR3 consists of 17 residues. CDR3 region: CASSQDLGLAYTGELFF. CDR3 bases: TGCGCCAGCAGCCAAGATCTGGGACTAGCGTACACCGGGGAGCTGTTTTTT.